This T cell receptor (beta chain) was identified during a study of response to subunit inactivated influenza vaccine. Turning to this clonotype: Its target is unknown.

Via MiXCR, TCRdb re-called the RT-PCR reads, giving one row per CDR3 protein. Of about 570,000 distinct CDR3 sequences listed, 12% are singletons. V was pared by 1 base and J by 7 bases, with 13 bases between. CDR3 size: 14 residues. The study, taken as a whole, reports: With each seasonal influenza vaccination, the authors suggested, few new T cells are recruited.

This chain uses TRBV12-3 or TRBV12-4 with TRBJ2-5, with D maybe TRBD2 (5 bases). The TCR sequence derives from a man in his forties or fifties who received an inactivated influenza vaccine. Source: PBMCs from blood, taken on the day of vaccination. In nucleotides, the CDR3 is TGTGCCAGCAGTTTAGGAGCCCTCCGGGGGACCCAGTACTTC. Its translation: CASSLGALRGTQYF.